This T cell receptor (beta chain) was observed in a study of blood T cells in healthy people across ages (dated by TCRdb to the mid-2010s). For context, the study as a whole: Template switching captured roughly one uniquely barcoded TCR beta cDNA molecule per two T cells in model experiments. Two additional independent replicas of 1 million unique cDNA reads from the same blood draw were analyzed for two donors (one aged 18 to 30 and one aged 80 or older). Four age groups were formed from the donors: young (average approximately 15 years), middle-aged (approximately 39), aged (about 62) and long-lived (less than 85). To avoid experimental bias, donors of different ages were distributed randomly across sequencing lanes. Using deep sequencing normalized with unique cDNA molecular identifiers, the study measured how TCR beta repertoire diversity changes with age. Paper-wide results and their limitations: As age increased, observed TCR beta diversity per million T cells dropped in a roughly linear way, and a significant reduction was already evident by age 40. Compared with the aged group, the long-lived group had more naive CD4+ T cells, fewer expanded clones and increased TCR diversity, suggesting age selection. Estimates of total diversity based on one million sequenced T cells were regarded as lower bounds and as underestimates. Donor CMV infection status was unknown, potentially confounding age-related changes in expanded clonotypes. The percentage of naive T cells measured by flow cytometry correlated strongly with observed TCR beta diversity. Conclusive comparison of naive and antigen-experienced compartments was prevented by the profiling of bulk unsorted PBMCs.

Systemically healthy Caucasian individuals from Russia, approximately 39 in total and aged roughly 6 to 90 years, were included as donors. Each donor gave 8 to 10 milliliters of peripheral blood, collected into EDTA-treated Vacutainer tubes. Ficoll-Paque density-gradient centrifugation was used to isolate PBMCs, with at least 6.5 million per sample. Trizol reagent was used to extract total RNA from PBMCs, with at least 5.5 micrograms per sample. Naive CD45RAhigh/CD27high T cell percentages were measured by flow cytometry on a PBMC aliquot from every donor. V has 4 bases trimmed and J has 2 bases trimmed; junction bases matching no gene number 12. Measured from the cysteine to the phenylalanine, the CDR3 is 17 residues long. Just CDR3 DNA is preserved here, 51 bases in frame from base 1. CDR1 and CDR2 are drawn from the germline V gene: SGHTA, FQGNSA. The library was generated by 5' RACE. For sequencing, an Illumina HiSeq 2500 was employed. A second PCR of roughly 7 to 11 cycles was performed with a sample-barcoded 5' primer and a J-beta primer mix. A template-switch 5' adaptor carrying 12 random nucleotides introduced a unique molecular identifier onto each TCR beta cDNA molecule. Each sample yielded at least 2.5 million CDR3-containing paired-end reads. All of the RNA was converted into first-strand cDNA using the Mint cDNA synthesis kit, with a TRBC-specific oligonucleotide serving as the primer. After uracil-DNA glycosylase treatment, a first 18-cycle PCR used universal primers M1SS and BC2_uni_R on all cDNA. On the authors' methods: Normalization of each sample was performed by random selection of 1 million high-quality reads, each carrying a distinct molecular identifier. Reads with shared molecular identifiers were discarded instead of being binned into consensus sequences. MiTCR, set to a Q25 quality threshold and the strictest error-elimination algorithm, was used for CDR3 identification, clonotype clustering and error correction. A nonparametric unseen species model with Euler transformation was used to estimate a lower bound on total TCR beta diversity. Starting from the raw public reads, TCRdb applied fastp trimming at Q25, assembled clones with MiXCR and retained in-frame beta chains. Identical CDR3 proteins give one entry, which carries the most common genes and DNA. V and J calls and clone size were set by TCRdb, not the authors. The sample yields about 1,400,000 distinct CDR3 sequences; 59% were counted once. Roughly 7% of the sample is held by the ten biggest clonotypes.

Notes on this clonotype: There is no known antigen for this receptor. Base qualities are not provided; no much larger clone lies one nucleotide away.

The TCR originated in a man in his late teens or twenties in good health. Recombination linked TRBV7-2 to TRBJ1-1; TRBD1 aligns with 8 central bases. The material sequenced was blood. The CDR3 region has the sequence CASSSFSNRGANTEAFF. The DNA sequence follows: TGTGCCAGCAGCTCCTTTAGCAACAGGGGGGCAAACACTGAAGCTTTCTTT.